The entry below gives a single T cell receptor (beta chain) sequence along with its context. Its antigen is not known. The data originate from a study of cytomegalovirus exposure and HLA in healthy donors. Findings and limits, study-wide: The authors listed approximately 150 TCR beta chains as cytomegalovirus-associated. In vitro experiments confirmed that three CMV-associated chains were specific for CMV antigens. TCR beta chain V- and J-gene trimming was linked, in a later analysis, to a missense variant in DCLRE1C.

The germline V gene encodes CDR1 SGHRS and CDR2 YFSETQ. Deletions cut 0 bases from V and 3 bases from J, with 11 bases between. This CDR3 contains 15 residues. Healthy people donating bone marrow made up the donors. A multiplex PCR was run with 60 Vbeta primers and 13 Jbeta primers. Here immunoSEQ multiplex PCR was the method, and the copy in TCRdb shows in-frame clones only, minus some. The top ten hold 3.5% to 4.5% of the sample, which has some 110,000 clones, roughly 79% seen once. Sequences were obtained from PBMCs. The chain couples TRBV5-1 to TRBJ2-3, with a tentative D call TRBD1 (6 bases). The receptor was isolated from a woman younger than 45 in good health and CMV-seronegative. The CDR3 reads CASSLDGTRTDTQYF. CDR3 in DNA: TGCGCCAGCAGCTTGGACGGGACACGAACAGATACGCAGTATTTT.